One and the same sample provided the 4 T cell receptor beta chains below, sequenced in a study of control samples from healthy donors and cancer patients. Libraries were prepared by immunoSEQ multiplex PCR; TCRdb keeps only in-frame clonotypes and omits some of them. The sample carries about 120,000 clones, roughly nine tenths recorded once. The specimen was PBMCs. Source of these receptors: a woman aged 50 to 60 with colorectal cancer.

The V and J genes are TRBV25-1 and TRBJ2-1, with 7 positions matching TRBD1. Per germline, CDR1 MGHDK and CDR2 SYGVNS. V trimming: 3 bases; J trimming: 6 bases; junction bases outside the gene matches: 8. This CDR3 is 15 amino acids long. The CDR3 loop is CASSDTGTVSNEQFF. In DNA form, the CDR3 reads TGTGCCAGCAGTGACACCGGGACAGTTAGCAATGAGCAGTTCTTC.

CDR3 region: CASSPQVDLTSGYTF. In DNA, the CDR3 is TGTGCCAGCAGTCCCCAAGTTGACTTAACTTCGGGCTACACCTTC. This chain connects TRBV6-5 to TRBJ1-2; D not certain. V was pared by 5 bases and J by 8 bases, with 21 bases between. This CDR3 has 15 residues. In germline, CDR1 is MNHEY, CDR2 SVGAGI.

The chain employs TRBV19 and TRBJ2-7; TRBD1 might be the D (6 bases). The CDR3 length is 12 residues. Germline values: CDR1 LNHDA, CDR2 SQIVND (reference sequence). The ends were cut back, 8 bases at V and 3 bases at J, with 11 bases in the middle. CDR3 sequence reads: CASSARGYEQYF. CDR3 DNA: TGTGCCAGTTCGGCCAGGGGCTACGAGCAGTACTTC.

This chain uses TRBV7-6 with TRBJ1-6, with D possibly being TRBD1 (6 bases). Germline V gene data show CDR1 as SGHVS and CDR2 as FNYEAQ. The length of the CDR3 is 18 residues. The V end lost 2 bases, the J end lost 6 bases, and 20 bases lay between the germline ends. The CDR3 reads CASSLRPQGAGANSPLHF. The CDR3 DNA follows: TGTGCCAGCAGCTTACGACCCCAGGGAGCAGGGGCTAATTCACCCCTCCACTTT.